The sequence of this TCR beta chain was determined in a study of blood T cells in healthy people across ages. Across the whole study: Capture by template switching was about one barcoded beta molecule per two T cells.

It was around 9 milliliters of peripheral blood that were drawn from each donor. Per-sample yields of isolated PBMCs were at least 6.5 million. The use of a sample-barcoded 5' primer and a J-beta primer mix characterized a second PCR of roughly 6 to 11 cycles. Paired-end reads containing CDR3 totaled no fewer than 2.5 million for each sample. TCRdb reprocessed the 5' RACE reads with MiXCR, giving one entry per CDR3 protein. The table includes around 1.5 million distinct CDR3 sequences, about 31% detected once. Germline CDR1 is SQVTM and CDR2 is ANQGSEA. V was clipped by 6 bases and J by 1 base, with 12 bases between them. The CDR3 has 13 residues.

This sequence was found in a woman aged 25 to 39 in good health. Sequencing was done on a sample of blood. The chain carries TRBV29-1 and TRBJ1-1; D gene unclear. The CDR3 is CSVCDSANTEAFF. The CDR3 DNA follows: TGCAGCGTCTGTGATTCGGCGAACACTGAAGCTTTCTTT. Using reference TRBV29-1 and TRBJ1-1 for the parts outside the CDR3, the full variable domain is SAVISQKPSRDICQRGTSLTIQCQVDSQVTMMFWYRQQPGQSLTLIATANQGSEATYESGFVIDKFPISRPNLTFSTLTVSNMSPEDSSIYLCSVCDSANTEAFFGQGTRLTVV.